The 19 T cell receptor beta chains listed next were all sequenced from one sample in a study of control samples from healthy donors and cancer patients. Some clones are missing from TCRdb's copy, which holds only in-frame ones; the method was immunoSEQ multiplex PCR. The repertoire holds approximately 150,000 clones, almost 90% seen once, with around 1.6% in the top ten. Specimen: blood. The receptors here all came from a man between 18 and 29 years old in good health.

This clone was recorded at least ten times. The chain uses TRBV3-1 (or the pseudogene TRBV3-2) and TRBJ1-1; D remains unclear. Germline V CDR1 and CDR2: LGHDT, YNNKEL (reference sequence). V was shortened by 3 bases and J by 4 bases, with 6 bases between the two germline ends. The CDR3 extends over 12 amino acids. CDR3 protein: CASSHVGTEAFF. The CDR3, as DNA: TGTGCCAGCAGCCACGTAGGCACTGAAGCTTTCTTT.

The chain recombines TRBV28 with TRBJ1-6; 9 bases match TRBD1. The CDR3 sequence is 15 residues long. With 4 bases clipped from V and 4 bases from J, the junction kept 2 bases outside the gene matches. Germline V lookup: CDR1 MDHEN, CDR2 SYDVKM. Here the CDR3 DNA reads TGTGCCAGCAGTTCCGGGACAGGGTATAATTCACCCCTCCACTTT. It is translated as CASSSGTGYNSPLHF.

The table lists this clone with a few counts. J is TRBJ2-2 and V is TRBV25-1; D is ambiguous. This CDR3 comprises 12 residues. Trimming took off 5 bases at V and 5 bases at J, with 6 bases between the two ends. Germline V gene data show CDR1 as MGHDK and CDR2 as SYGVNS. CDR3 DNA sequence: TGTGCCAGCAGTCTCGGGACCGGGGAGCTGTTTTTT. Translated, it gives CASSLGTGELFF.

The CDR3 DNA sequence: TGTGCCAGCAGTTCCACACGGGACTACTTCTACGAGCAGTACTTC. Translating it yields CASSSTRDYFYEQYF. The chain is built from TRBV6-2 or TRBV6-3 and TRBJ2-7, with 7 bases aligning to TRBD2. The CDR3 runs to 15 residues. The trim removed 4 bases at V and 3 bases at J, leaving 9 bases unmatched. CDR1 is MNHEY, CDR2 SVGEGT, per germline.

The CDR3, as DNA: TGTGCCATCAGTGTCCCTTCTTCCCGGGCTTTCTATGGCTACACCTTC. It specifies CAISVPSSRAFYGYTF. The V gene is TRBV10-3, the J gene TRBJ1-2; no clear D gene. The CDR3 loop spans 16 amino acids. Germline V gene data show CDR1 as ENHRY and CDR2 as SYGVKD. Between the trimmed V and J ends, which lost 4 bases and 4 bases, there was a span of 19 bases.

The rearrangement joins TRBV11-2 to TRBJ2-1; D is perhaps TRBD2 (5 bases). The CDR3 spans 18 residues. Trimming cost V 3 bases and J 0 bases, with 18 bases left between them. Germline-derived CDR1 and CDR2 are SGHAT and FQNNGV. CDR3 protein: CASSFFAGGESSYNEQFF. As DNA, the CDR3 is TGTGCCAGCAGCTTCTTTGCGGGCGGCGAAAGCTCCTACAATGAGCAGTTCTTC.

The chain has TRBV6-5 and TRBJ1-1; possible D gene TRBD1, 5 bases. CDR3 length equals 14 residues. Germline V lookup: CDR1 MNHEY, CDR2 SVGAGI. Deletions cut 7 bases from V and 5 bases from J, with 17 bases between. CDR3 DNA sequence: TGTGCCAGCAACCGAGGGGTTGGGGTGACTGAAGCTTTCTTT. Translation: CASNRGVGVTEAFF.

V gene TRBV9 combines with J gene TRBJ2-7; 9 bases line up with TRBD2. CDR1 is SGDLS, CDR2 YYNGEE, per germline. V lost 4 bases to trimming and J lost 2 bases; unmatched junction nucleotides: 4. This CDR3 is built from 14 residues. This CDR3 reads CASSTRGGPYEQYF. The CDR3, as DNA: TGTGCCAGCAGCACGCGGGGGGGCCCCTACGAGCAGTACTTC.

V is TRBV29-1 and J is TRBJ2-7; 8 nucleotides align to TRBD2. This CDR3 comprises 16 residues. Germline loops: CDR1 SQVTM, CDR2 ANQGSEA. Trimming at V came to 2 bases and at J to 4 bases, leaving 13 bases not matched to a gene. The CDR3 sequence: CSVERGSSGDPYEQYF. The CDR3 DNA sequence: TGCAGCGTTGAAAGAGGGAGTAGCGGGGACCCATACGAGCAGTACTTC.

V and J are TRBV3-1 (or the pseudogene TRBV3-2) and TRBJ1-6; no clear D. The CDR3 is 13 amino acids. In germline, CDR1 is LGHDT, CDR2 YNNKEL (reference sequence). V was cut by 2 bases and J by 13 bases, with 12 bases left in between. CDR3 nucleotides: TGTGCCAGCAGCCAATCGGTCTTTGGCCCCCTCCACTTT. Translated, it gives CASSQSVFGPLHF.

The chain carries TRBV28 and TRBJ2-3, with D unclear. The CDR3 spans 15 residues. The V end was cut by 2 bases, the J end by 4 bases, with 13 bases between. Germline-derived CDR1 and CDR2 are MDHEN and SYDVKM. DNA of the CDR3: TGTGCCAGCAGTTTAGTTGTCCTGGGCCCAGATACGCAGTATTTT. Translated, it gives CASSLVVLGPDTQYF.

The chain has TRBV5-1 and TRBJ2-1; 13 nucleotides line up with TRBD2. Germline V gives CDR1 SGHRS, CDR2 YFSETQ. The CDR3 is made up of 16 amino acids. The V and J ends lost 3 bases and 7 bases, in that order; junction bases with no gene match: 7. CDR3 DNA: TGCGCCAGCAGCTCCGGGACTAGCGGGGCGTTAAATGAGCAGTTCTTC. Amino acid sequence: CASSSGTSGALNEQFF.

This rearrangement joins TRBV9 to TRBJ1-1; D is unclear. The CDR3 contains 13 residues. Deletions cut 4 bases from V and 0 bases from J, with 7 bases between. Germline V CDR1 and CDR2: SGDLS, YYNGEE. CDR3 in DNA: TGTGCCAGCAGCTACTCCTTGAACACTGAAGCTTTCTTT. Residues: CASSYSLNTEAFF.

The J gene is TRBJ1-5, the V gene TRBV24-1; possibly TRBD1 for D (5 bases). The CDR3 extends over 15 amino acids. Germline CDR1 and CDR2: KGHDR and SFDVKD. The V end lost 7 bases, the J end lost 3 bases, and 15 bases lay between the germline ends. The CDR3 DNA follows: TGTGCCACCAGATACGGGACGGACTACAATCAGCCCCAGCATTTT. Protein sequence: CATRYGTDYNQPQHF.

This clone was found a few times. The chain couples TRBV7-2 to TRBJ1-5; D unresolved. Germline CDR1 and CDR2: SGHTA and FQGNSA. Trimming left V 2 bases short and J 2 bases short, with 4 bases between. The CDR3 consists of 13 residues. The CDR3 spells CASSLQGNQPQHF. CDR3 DNA: TGTGCCAGCAGCTTACAGGGCAATCAGCCCCAGCATTTT.

The chain employs TRBV7-9 and TRBJ1-2; perhaps TRBD1 as D (6 bases). Trimming took off 5 bases at V and 5 bases at J, with 27 bases between the two ends. This CDR3 is 18 amino acids long. Germline assignment: CDR1 SEHNR and CDR2 FQNEAQ (reference sequence). In DNA form, the CDR3 reads TGTGCCAGCAGCCGTCGGGGTGACAGGAGTTCCTCCTTATATGGCTACACCTTC. Its translation is CASSRRGDRSSSLYGYTF.

J is TRBJ1-5 and V is TRBV7-8, with TRBD1 matching over 9 bases. The V gene end was trimmed by 5 bases and the J gene end by 0 bases; junction bases not matched to a gene: 2. CDR1 and CDR2 (germline): SGHVS, FQNEAQ. The CDR3 is 15 amino acids. The CDR3 nucleotides read TGTGCCAGCAGCCTGGGACAGGGTAGCAATCAGCCCCAGCATTTT. Translated: CASSLGQGSNQPQHF.

The rearrangement uses TRBV18 and TRBJ1-4; D call uncertain. Germline values: CDR1 KGHSH, CDR2 LQKENI. The CDR3 length is 14 residues. V lost 3 bases and J 8 bases, leaving 13 bases between the germline ends. The CDR3, as DNA: TGTGCCAGCTCACCGAACCAGAACGGGGAAAAACTGTTTTTT. Translation gives CASSPNQNGEKLFF.

The chain uses TRBV28 and TRBJ2-5; D may be TRBD1 or TRBD2 (6 bases each). V lost 5 bases, J lost 5 bases, and 18 bases lay in between. The CDR3 covers 15 residues. Germline-derived CDR1 and CDR2 are MDHEN and SYDVKM. The CDR3 sequence is CASSPPDGGSETQYF. As DNA, the CDR3 is TGTGCCAGCAGTCCCCCCGACGGGGGCTCGGAGACCCAGTACTTC. The full variable domain, rest sourced from reference TRBV28 and TRBJ2-5, is DVKVTQSSRYLVKRTGEKVFLECVQDMDHENMFWYRQDPGLGLRLIYFSYDVKMKEKGDIPEGYSVSREKKERFSLILESASTNQTSMYLCASSPPDGGSETQYFGPGTRLLVL.